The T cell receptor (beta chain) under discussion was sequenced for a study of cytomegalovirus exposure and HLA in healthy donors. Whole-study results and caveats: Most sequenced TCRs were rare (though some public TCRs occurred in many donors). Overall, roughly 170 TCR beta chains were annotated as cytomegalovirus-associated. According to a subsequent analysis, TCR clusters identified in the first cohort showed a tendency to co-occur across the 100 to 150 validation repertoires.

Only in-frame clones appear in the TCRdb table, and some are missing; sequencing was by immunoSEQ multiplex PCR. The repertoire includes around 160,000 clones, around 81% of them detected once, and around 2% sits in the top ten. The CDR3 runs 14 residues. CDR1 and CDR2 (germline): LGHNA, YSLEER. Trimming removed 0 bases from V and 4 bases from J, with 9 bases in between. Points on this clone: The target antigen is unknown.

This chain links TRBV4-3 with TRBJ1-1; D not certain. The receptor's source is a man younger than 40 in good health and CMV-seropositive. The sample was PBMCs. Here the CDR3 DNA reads TGCGCCAGCAGCCAAGAGGGAGGGCCCACTGAAGCTTTCTTT. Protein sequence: CASSQEGGPTEAFF.